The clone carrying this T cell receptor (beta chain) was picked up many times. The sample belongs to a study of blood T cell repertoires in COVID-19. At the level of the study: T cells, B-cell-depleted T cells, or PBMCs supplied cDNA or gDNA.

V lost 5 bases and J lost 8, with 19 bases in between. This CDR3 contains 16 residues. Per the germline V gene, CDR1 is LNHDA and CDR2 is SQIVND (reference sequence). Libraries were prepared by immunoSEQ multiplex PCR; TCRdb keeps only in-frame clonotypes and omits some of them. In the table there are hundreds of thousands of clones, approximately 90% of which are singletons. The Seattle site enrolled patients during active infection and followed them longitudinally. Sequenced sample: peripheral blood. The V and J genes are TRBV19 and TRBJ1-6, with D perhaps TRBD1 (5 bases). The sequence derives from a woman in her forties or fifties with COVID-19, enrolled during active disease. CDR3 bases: TGTGCCAGTAGTCAATCAACAGGCGGCGGTGATTCACCCCTCCACTTT. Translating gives CASSQSTGGGDSPLHF.